This is a list of T cell receptor beta chains from one sample in a study of long-term antiretroviral therapy in people with HIV. TCRdb's table, derived via immunoSEQ multiplex PCR, lists solely in-frame clones and lacks some. There are approximately 35,000 clones in the sample; 60% to 85% occur only once, and about 7.6% lies in the top ten. The specimen comprised unsorted PBMCs, sampled 2 years after starting antiretroviral therapy. The source of these receptors is a woman between 50 and 59 years old with HIV. The CDR3 runs from the conserved cysteine through the conserved F or W. The D gene is left open where the match is weak. Part of the rows lack a size; the others show once, few, many or a class for expanded clones.

J,V,size,D,DNA,CDR3
TRBJ2-3,TRBV6-5,medium-sized,TRBD2,TGTGCCAGCAGTCTAGCGGGGGTCCGCACAGATACGCAGTATTTT,CASSLAGVRTDTQYF
TRBJ2-6,TRBV7-8,NA,NA,TGTGCCAGCAGCTTAGTGAAGGGGCCTGCTGGGGCCAACGTCCTGACTTTC,CASSLVKGPAGANVLTF
TRBJ1-1,TRBV19,once,NA,TGTGCCAGTACCACCGGTGGGGGGGCCACTGAAGCTTTCTTT,CASTTGGGATEAFF
TRBJ1-1,TRBV11-2,NA,NA,TGTGCCAGCAGCTTCTCGGAAGTAGCTTTCTTT,CASSFSEVAFF
TRBJ2-5,TRBV18,NA,NA,TGTGCCAGCTCACCACCAGGGGTTGAGACCCAGTACTTC,CASSPPGVETQYF
TRBJ1-5,TRBV19,once,NA,TGTGCCAGTAGTCCCCCTGGGGACAGCAATCAGCCCCAGCATTTT,CASSPPGDSNQPQHF
TRBJ1-6,TRBV4-2,NA,TRBD1,TGTGCCAGCAGCCAGGTTCTCATACAGGGGAATAATTCACCCCTCCACTTT,CASSQVLIQGNNSPLHF
TRBJ1-5,TRBV4-1,NA,NA,TGCGCCAGCAGTCAAGGGAATCAGCCCCAGCATTTT,CASSQGNQPQHF
TRBJ1-3,TRBV7-9,few,NA,TGTGCCAGCAGCTTAGAGACGGGACAAGCTGGAAACACCATATATTTT,CASSLETGQAGNTIYF
TRBJ2-3,TRBV19,NA,NA,TGTGCCAGTAGTTTCCTGACACGTTCCGTGGATACGCAGTATTTT,CASSFLTRSVDTQYF
TRBJ1-3,TRBV5-4,NA,NA,TGTGCCGGACGGAGGGCAGCCCGCGTCTCTGGAAACACCATATATTTT,CAGRRAARVSGNTIYF
TRBJ2-7,TRBV28,few,TRBD1,TGTGCCAGCAGTACAGGGGAGTACGAGCAGTACTTC,CASSTGEYEQYF
TRBJ2-3,TRBV2,NA,TRBD1,TGTGCCACCCGGGACAGGGGGCCAGATACGCAGTATTTT,CATRDRGPDTQYF
TRBJ2-7,TRBV29-1,few,NA,TGCAGCGTTCGTGGTCAGTACGTCGAGCAGTACTTC,CSVRGQYVEQYF
TRBJ2-3,TRBV11-3,NA,TRBD2,TGTGCCAGCAGTGCGGGGGGGCGGGCAGATACGCAGTATTTT,CASSAGGRADTQYF
TRBJ1-2,TRBV18,NA,TRBD1,TGTGCCAGCTCACCTTCGGACAGGGAAGGGGGTAGTCATTATGGCTACACCTTC,CASSPSDREGGSHYGYTF
TRBJ2-2,TRBV27,NA,NA,TGTGCCAGCATACAGGCGAACACCGGGGAGCTGTTTTTT,CASIQANTGELFF
TRBJ1-5,TRBV5-6,NA,NA,TGTGCCAGCAGCCTTCGGACAGCGCTACTTAATCAGCCCCAGCATTTT,CASSLRTALLNQPQHF
TRBJ1-2,TRBV18,few,NA,TGTGCCAGCTCACCACCGCTTGGAACCCTTAACTATGGCTACACCTTC,CASSPPLGTLNYGYTF
TRBJ1-2,TRBV19,NA,NA,TGTGCCAGTAGTTTCCCACAGGCCTACTATGGCTACACCTTC,CASSFPQAYYGYTF
TRBJ2-2,TRBV5-5,NA,NA,TGTGCCAGCAGCTTGTTTGTCGGACGAACCGGGGAGCTGTTTTTT,CASSLFVGRTGELFF
TRBJ2-5,TRBV19,NA,TRBD2,TGTGCCAGTAGCAGGGGACTAGCGGGGGCCGAGTACCAAGAGACCCAGTACTTC,CASSRGLAGAEYQETQYF
TRBJ2-6,TRBV30,NA,NA,TGTGCCTGGATCCGCGGACTGAACTCTGGGGCCAACGTCCTGACTTTC,CAWIRGLNSGANVLTF
TRBJ1-4,TRBV15,NA,TRBD1,TGTGCCACCAGCAGGGGAACAGGGGGGGATAATGAAAAACTGTTTTTT,CATSRGTGGDNEKLFF
TRBJ1-6,TRBV19,NA,TRBD1,TGTGCCAGTAGTTCAAGGACAGGGGGCGGGTCACCCCTCCACTTT,CASSSRTGGGSPLHF
TRBJ2-2,TRBV6-5,NA,TRBD1,TGTGCCAGCAGTTACTCCCAGGGGGTCAACACCGGGGAGCTGTTTTTT,CASSYSQGVNTGELFF
TRBJ1-1,TRBV19,medium-sized,NA,TGTGCCAGTAGTCTAGACAGCGCTAACACTGAAGCTTTCTTT,CASSLDSANTEAFF
TRBJ2-7,TRBV19,few,NA,TGTGCCAGTAGTATGATTTCTTTGCGCCTAGAAAGCTCCTACGAGCAGTACTTC,CASSMISLRLESSYEQYF
TRBJ1-5,TRBV19,few,NA,TGTGCCAGGGATACAGGGTATCAGCCCCAGCATTTT,CARDTGYQPQHF
TRBJ1-5,TRBV2,NA,TRBD1,TGTGCCAGCAGTCCGACAGGGGGCGGACAGCCCCAGCATTTT,CASSPTGGGQPQHF
TRBJ1-2,TRBV4-1,NA,TRBD1,TGCGCCAGCAGCCTCCCACCGCAAAAGGAGGGGGCAGGAGGCTACACCTTC,CASSLPPQKEGAGGYTF
TRBJ1-2,TRBV11-2,NA,NA,TGTGCCAGCAGCCGGGTCGCGCTATATGGCTACACCTTC,CASSRVALYGYTF
TRBJ1-4,TRBV30,NA,NA,TGTGCCTGGAGTGTACTTTCGAGACAGTTTAATGAAAAACTGTTTTTT,CAWSVLSRQFNEKLFF
TRBJ2-3,TRBV23-1,NA,TRBD2,TGCGCCAGCAAGCGGGGACTAGCGGGATGCACAGATACGCAGTATTTT,CASKRGLAGCTDTQYF
TRBJ1-1,TRBV19,NA,NA,TGTGCCAGTAGCTCTGGGACTCCCCGGGGTAACACTGAAGCTTTCTTT,CASSSGTPRGNTEAFF
TRBJ2-1,TRBV27,once,TRBD2,TGTGCCAGCAGTTTAGCTAGCGGGGGCTACAATGAGCAGTTCTTC,CASSLASGGYNEQFF
TRBJ1-1,TRBV7-9,NA,TRBD1,TGTGCCAGCAGCTTTACAGGGGGAGGGACTGAAGCTTTCTTT,CASSFTGGGTEAFF
TRBJ2-7,TRBV11-2,NA,TRBD2,TGTGCCAGCAGCTATAGCGGGGGGGTCTCCTACGAGCAGTACTTC,CASSYSGGVSYEQYF
TRBJ2-7,TRBV6-6,NA,TRBD1,TGTGCCAGCAGTTACGCGCGACAGGGGTACGAGCAGTACTTC,CASSYARQGYEQYF
TRBJ1-2,TRBV9,NA,TRBD1,TGTGCCAGCAGCGCTAGGACAGGGGGCGGGGGTGACTATGGCTACACCTTC,CASSARTGGGGDYGYTF
TRBJ2-1,TRBV7-3,NA,NA,TGTGCCAGCAGCTTATCCGTGGGGAGCTCCTACAATGAGCAGTTCTTC,CASSLSVGSSYNEQFF
TRBJ2-1,TRBV25-1,NA,NA,TGTGCCAGCGTGGGGGTCGCCTACAATGAGCAGTTCTTC,CASVGVAYNEQFF
TRBJ2-7,TRBV5-1,NA,NA,TGCGCCAGCAGCTTACTGGGTTCCTACGAGCAGTACTTC,CASSLLGSYEQYF
TRBJ1-1,TRBV7-8,NA,NA,TGTGCCAGCCATTGGGGCACTGAAGCTTTCTTT,CASHWGTEAFF
TRBJ1-2,TRBV28,NA,TRBD1,TGTGCCAGTTTAAAAGGGACAGCCGGTTCTTACGGCTACACCTTC,CASLKGTAGSYGYTF
TRBJ1-1,TRBV30,few,NA,TGTGCCTGGACCGTTTCCCCGGGCACTGAAGCTTTCTTT,CAWTVSPGTEAFF
TRBJ1-2,TRBV10-3,NA,NA,TGTGCCATCAGTGAGCCCGACACCGGGGGGGGCTACACCTTC,CAISEPDTGGGYTF
TRBJ2-2,TRBV14,NA,NA,TGTGCCAGCAGCCTACAGGGTAACACCGGGGAGCTGTTTTTT,CASSLQGNTGELFF
TRBJ2-3,TRBV11-2,NA,NA,TGTGCCAGCAGCTCCCACGGCTTCCTTTCGGGAGATACGCAGTATTTT,CASSSHGFLSGDTQYF
TRBJ1-2,TRBV7-9,NA,TRBD1,TGTGCCAGCAGCTTATTAGGACAGGTGTTCTTC,CASSLLGQVFF
TRBJ1-2,TRBV7-8,NA,TRBD1,TGTGCCAGCAGCTTAATGGGACAGGAAAATGCTCGCTACACCTTC,CASSLMGQENARYTF